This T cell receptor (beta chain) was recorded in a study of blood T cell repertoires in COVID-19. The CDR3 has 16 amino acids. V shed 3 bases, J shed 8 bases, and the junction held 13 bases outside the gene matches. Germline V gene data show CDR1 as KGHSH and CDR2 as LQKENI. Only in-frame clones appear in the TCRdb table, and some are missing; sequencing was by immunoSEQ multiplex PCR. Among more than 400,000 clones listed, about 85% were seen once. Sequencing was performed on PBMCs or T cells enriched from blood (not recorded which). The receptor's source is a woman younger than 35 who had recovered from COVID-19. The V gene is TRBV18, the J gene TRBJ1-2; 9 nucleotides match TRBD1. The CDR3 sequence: CASSPGQGKERSGYTF. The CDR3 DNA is TGTGCCAGCTCACCGGGACAGGGAAAGGAGCGCTCCGGCTACACCTTC.